This TCR beta chain originates from a study of blood T cell repertoires in COVID-19 (TCRdb year 2020). A note on the overall study: Samples covering the acute and convalescent phases of COVID-19 were provided by collaborators in the United States, Italy and Spain. The material from the prospective study consisted of cDNA or gDNA derived from T cells, B-cell-depleted T cells, or PBMCs. Subjects who had been exposed to COVID-19, were actively infected with it, or had recovered from it provided the deeply sampled blood TCRbeta repertoires that made up the dataset. A freely available public database, intended as a resource for researchers studying the immune response to SARS-CoV-2, is where the repertoires were released. Samples were obtained from the ongoing ImmuneRACE study (first 160 participants) and from 950 to 1,500 subjects provided by 6 global collaborators. Nearly every sample came with metadata listing a de-identified subject ID, COVID-19 status, age in years and sex. Where available, HLA class I and class II types were taken from metadata supplied by the sample provider and were not determined by assay-based typing.

Counted from cysteine to phenylalanine, this CDR3 has 14 amino acids. The only DNA kept is the CDR3, 42 bases in frame from the first base. Via the germline V gene, CDR1 is MNHEY and CDR2 SVGAGI. From V the trimming removes 4 bases and from J it removes 2 bases, while the gene matches leave 4 bases of the junction unaccounted for. Details on this clone: It lacks a known antigen. No base quality values were provided; no much bigger clone lies one nucleotide off.

The collaborating institutions used their own protocols to collect whole blood in K2EDTA tubes. Collaborator samples were shipped for TCRbeta analysis as frozen whole blood, isolated PBMCs, or DNA extracted from either sample type. Study-wide findings and limitations: How much clinical and demographic metadata was included differed by source and by participant, and the metadata was provided uncurated.

TCRbeta CDR3 regions were amplified from genomic DNA by means of the immunoSEQ Assay, a bias-controlled multiplex PCR. The study's processing was this. The number of nucleated cells in each sample was estimated from the amplification of reference gene primers within the assay. To quantify the absolute abundance of each unique TCRbeta CDR3 rearrangement, sequence reads were collapsed and filtered. For each sample, productive Simpson clonality was calculated as the square root of Simpson's diversity index across productive rearrangements. In TCRdb, the immuneACCESS table is reduced to in-frame sequences with V and J assigned. These tables do not hold every clone; where another copy was compared, an unresolved V gene accounts for under half, and the others remain unexplained. The DNA gave D and trimming, while V, J and clone size come from that table. The sample table holds about 73,000 clones, of which over 80% were seen once. The ten largest clones capture roughly 2.5% of the sample.

The source is a man of 80 years or more with active or convalescent COVID-19. The sequenced sample consisted of peripheral blood. Recombination joined TRBV6-5 with TRBJ2-7, and 8 junction bases match TRBD2. This receptor has the CDR3 CASSFPGLAYEQYF. Here is the DNA: TGTGCCAGCAGTTTCCCGGGACTAGCCTACGAGCAGTACTTC.